This TCR beta chain is drawn from a study of blood T cell repertoires in COVID-19 (dated by TCRdb to 2018 to 2020). With regard to the full study: The collaborator samples originated in the United States, Italy and Spain and spanned the acute and convalescent phases of COVID-19. HLA class I and class II types, where available, came from metadata supplied by the sample provider rather than from assay-based typing. The prospective study material was composed of cDNA or gDNA derived from T cells, B-cell-depleted T cells, or PBMCs. Sample metadata almost always included a de-identified subject ID, COVID-19 status, age in years and sex. The repertoires were released in a freely available public database meant as a resource for research on the immune response to SARS-CoV-2. Samples came from the ongoing ImmuneRACE study (first 160 participants) plus 1,254 subjects from 6 global collaborators. Subjects who had been exposed to COVID-19, were actively infected with it, or had recovered from it provided the deeply sampled blood TCRbeta repertoires that made up the dataset. General study outcomes and caveats: The quantity of clinical and demographic metadata differed by source and by participant and was supplied without curation.

Each collaborating institution followed its own protocols to collect whole blood in K2EDTA tubes. For TCRbeta analysis, collaborators shipped samples in one of three forms: frozen whole blood, isolated PBMCs, or DNA extracted from either of those sample types. Concerning this clone: Its antigen is still unknown. No much larger clone is present one base from it, and per-base qualities are unavailable.

V gives up 1 base and J gives up 2 bases, and the segment between their germline ends measures 5 bases. Its CDR3 holds 13 amino acids, cysteine through phenylalanine. This entry keeps only the CDR3 DNA: 39 bases, framed from base 1. CDR1 and CDR2, looked up from the germline V gene, are MDHEN and SYDVKM. TCRbeta CDR3 regions were amplified from genomic DNA using the immunoSEQ Assay, a bias-controlled multiplex PCR. The study's own analysis went as follows. Within the assay, amplification of reference gene primers was used to estimate how many nucleated cells each sample contained. Sequence reads were collapsed and filtered to measure the absolute abundance of every unique TCRbeta CDR3 rearrangement. For each sample, productive Simpson clonality was calculated by taking the square root of Simpson's diversity index across productive rearrangements. The source is immuneACCESS, and TCRdb retained only in-frame sequences with V and J called. Part of the clones is not carried over; for the studies checked, unresolved V genes explain less than half of this, and the remainder is unexplained. V and J calls and clone size are as listed in that table; D and trimming were resolved from the DNA. A total of under 150,000 clones appear in this sample, over 70% of them only once. Jointly, the top ten make up around 20% of the sample.

The sample was peripheral blood. This clonotype was sampled from a man aged 80 or over with acute or convalescent COVID-19. Recombination joined TRBV28 with TRBJ1-2; TRBD1 is perhaps the D gene, given 5 matching bases. In nucleotide form, the sequence is TGTGCCAGCAGTTTATCAGGGAACTATGGCTACACCTTC. It translates as CASSLSGNYGYTF.